This T cell receptor (beta chain) stems from a study of T cells in localized non-small cell lung cancer. General study results and limits: Maximal T cell clonality occurred in uninvolved adjacent lung, with tumor ranking below it. When the top 100 tumor clones were examined, a median approximately 57 of them also appeared in the adjacent lung, which was paired and uninvolved. A single tumor region was sequenced, leaving heterogeneity possible.

V lost 4 bases, J lost 7 bases, and 8 bases stayed unmatched. CDR3 length: 14 residues. Per the germline V gene, CDR1 is SNHLY and CDR2 is FYNNEI. Turning to this clone: The antigen is undetermined.

Libraries were prepared by immunoSEQ multiplex PCR; TCRdb keeps only in-frame clonotypes and omits some of them. This sample yields tens of thousands of clones, of which 90% to 95% are seen a single time; around 6.5% belongs to the top ten. This rearrangement joins TRBV2 to TRBJ2-5; 8 bases map to TRBD1. This sample comprised peripheral blood, obtained before any cancer treatment. The TCR sequence derives from a female donor older than 55 with stage I lung adenocarcinoma. CDR3 sequence reads: CASSVDRGSWTQYF. CDR3 DNA: TGTGCCAGCAGTGTCGACAGGGGATCCTGGACCCAGTACTTC.